Shown below are 14 T cell receptor beta chains from a single sample sequenced in a study of spatial heterogeneity in lung cancer. Described time point: blood at routine non-recurrence follow-up after resection. Unsorted samples of tumor, nontumor lung or frozen PBMC had their whole RNA sequenced. In TCRdb, the 5' RACE reads were re-called with MiXCR into one record per CDR3 protein. Here the sample spans about 50,000 distinct CDR3 sequences, roughly 8.1% being singletons. The sample here was PBMCs, taken at follow-up. The receptors derive from a female donor with early-stage non-small cell lung cancer.

This clonotype has at least ten counts. The chain combines TRBV29-1 with TRBJ1-5; a weak D match, TRBD1 (5 bases). The CDR3 extends over 12 amino acids. Germline loops: CDR1 SQVTM, CDR2 ANQGSEA. The V end lost 6 bases, the J end lost 4 bases, and 10 bases lay between the germline ends. The CDR3 DNA sequence: TGCAGCGTGGGGGGACGTAATCAGCCCCAGCATTTT. Its translation: CSVGGRNQPQHF.

This clonotype has more than one count but fewer than ten. V is TRBV2 and J is TRBJ1-2, with 7 bases that match TRBD1. This CDR3 region has 15 residues. Germline-derived CDR1 and CDR2 are SNHLY and FYNNEI. After removal of 10 bases from V and 0 bases from J, the junction contained 11 bases not matched to a gene. DNA for the CDR3: TGTGCCACCTATAGTCCGGACAGGACTAACTATGGCTACACCTTC. Translating gives CATYSPDRTNYGYTF.

At least ten counts were recorded for this clonotype. The chain is built from TRBV7-2 and TRBJ2-5; D may be TRBD2 (6 bases). Germline V gives CDR1 SGHTA, CDR2 FQGNSA. This CDR3 comprises 13 residues. Trimming left V 7 bases short and J 4 bases short, with 13 bases between. CDR3 loop: CASTPRGTETQYF. CDR3 bases: TGTGCCAGCACCCCGCGGGGAACAGAGACCCAGTACTTC.

Only a few counts were recorded for this clonotype. The chain carries TRBV6-2 or TRBV6-3 and TRBJ1-1; no definite D call. The V and J ends lost 2 bases and 5 bases respectively, with 15 bases between them. Germline V gene sequence: CDR1 MNHEY, CDR2 SVGEGT. The CDR3 extends over 15 amino acids. The CDR3 sequence: CASSYPAGGGTEAFF. The CDR3 region has the DNA TGTGCCAGCAGTTACCCCGCCGGAGGAGGAACTGAAGCTTTCTTT.

This rearrangement joins TRBV30 to TRBJ1-4; D unresolved. The V and J ends lost 2 bases and 2 bases respectively, with 0 bases between them. Germline assignment: CDR1 GTSNPN and CDR2 SVGIG (reference sequence). The CDR3 sequence is 11 residues long. The CDR3 sequence: CAWSTNEKLFF. The CDR3 DNA sequence: TGTGCCTGGAGTACTAATGAAAAACTGTTTTTT.

There are a few counts of this clonotype. The V gene is TRBV19, the J gene TRBJ2-3; 10 positions agree with TRBD2. J gave up 1 base and V 4 bases, and 5 bases lay outside the gene matches. The CDR3 runs 16 residues. Looked up from germline, CDR1 is LNHDA and CDR2 is SQIVND (reference sequence). The CDR3 DNA follows: TGTGCCAGTAGTACCACTAGCGGGGTACGCACAGATACGCAGTATTTT. Translating gives CASSTTSGVRTDTQYF. The full variable domain, with the rest looked up from reference TRBV19 and TRBJ2-3, is DGGITQSPKYLFRKEGQNVTLSCEQNLNHDAMYWYRQDPGQGLRLIYYSQIVNDFQKGDIAEGYSVSREKKESFPLTVTSAQKNPTAFYLCASSTTSGVRTDTQYFGPGTRLTVL.

This clonotype was found many times. This chain links TRBV4-1 with TRBJ1-1; tentative D call: TRBD1 (6 bases). The CDR3 length is 13 residues. Germline-derived CDR1 and CDR2 are MGHRA and YSYEKL. Trimming cost V 0 bases and J 7 bases, with 9 bases left between them. The CDR3 protein is CASSQDWGREAFF. The CDR3 DNA is TGCGCCAGCAGCCAAGATTGGGGGCGTGAAGCTTTCTTT.

About this clonotype: A much larger clone lies one base from this, so it may be a read error. Here the CDR3 reads CASSLAGSIEAFF. DNA of the CDR3: TGTGCCAGCAGCTTGGCGGGGAGCATTGAAGCTTTCTTT. V gene TRBV5-5 combines with J gene TRBJ1-1; no clear D gene. CDR3 length: 13 amino acids. Per germline, CDR1 SGHKS and CDR2 YYEKEE (reference sequence). Trimming took 0 bases from V and 7 from J, leaving 10 bases between them.

This clonotype came up many times. V usage is TRBV15 and J usage is TRBJ2-3, with TRBD2 identical over 10 bases. The CDR3 has 13 residues. After removal of 9 bases from V and 7 bases from J, the junction contained 7 bases not matched to a gene. Germline CDR1 LNHNV, CDR2 YYDKDF (reference sequence). The CDR3 sequence is CATSSGGSNTQYF. CDR3 nucleotides: TGTGCCACTTCTAGCGGGGGATCAAATACGCAGTATTTT. The full variable domain, completed using reference TRBV15 and TRBJ2-3, is DAMVIQNPRYQVTQFGKPVTLSCSQTLNHNVMYWYQQKSSQAPKLLFHYYDKDFNNEADTPDNFQSRRPNTSFCFLDIRSPGLGDTAMYLCATSSGGSNTQYFGPGTRLTVL.

This clonotype was seen more than once but under ten times. This chain connects TRBV19 to TRBJ2-7; no firm D call. Germline V gene lookup returns CDR1 LNHDA and CDR2 SQIVND (reference sequence). The V end was cut by 3 bases, the J end by 0 bases, with 6 bases between. The length of the CDR3 is 13 residues. Written as DNA, the CDR3 is TGTGCCAGTAGTATTACAGTCTCCTACGAGCAGTACTTC. Translating gives CASSITVSYEQYF.

This clonotype was seen repeatedly, ten times or more. The chain has TRBV6-6 and TRBJ2-5, with 7 bases aligning to TRBD2. Germline V gene lookup returns CDR1 MNHNY and CDR2 SVGAGI (reference sequence). With V trimmed by 5 bases and J by 9 bases, 9 bases remained unmatched. The CDR3 has 13 amino acids. The CDR3 is CASSPGLPEAQYF. The CDR3 bases are TGTGCCAGCAGTCCGGGACTACCCGAAGCCCAGTACTTC.

Only a few counts were recorded for this clonotype. This chain uses TRBV10-2 with TRBJ1-4, with D hard to call. CDR3 size: 13 residues. CDR1 is WSHSY, CDR2 SAAADI, per germline. Between the trimmed V and J ends, which lost 2 bases and 9 bases, there was a span of 10 bases. The CDR3 nucleotides read TGCGCCAGCAGTGAGCCGGACCGACAAAAACTGTTTTTT. It is translated as CASSEPDRQKLFF.

This clonotype was picked up many times. The chain is built from TRBV28 and TRBJ2-7, with a weak D call TRBD2 (6 bases). This CDR3 comprises 14 residues. Trimming shortened V by 8 bases and J by 3 bases, and 17 bases separated the two germline ends. Looked up from germline, CDR1 is MDHEN and CDR2 is SYDVKM. The chain's CDR3 is CASGPLEGYYEQYF. Written as DNA, the CDR3 is TGTGCCAGCGGGCCCCTGGAGGGGTACTACGAGCAGTACTTC.

This clonotype was seen at least ten times. This chain joins TRBV4-3 and TRBJ2-6; no firm D call. The CDR3 has 17 residues. Germline V gives CDR1 LGHNA, CDR2 YSLEER. V was shortened by 4 bases and J by 1 base, with 14 bases between the two germline ends. The CDR3 spells CASSPEKFTSGANVLTF. DNA of the CDR3: TGCGCCAGCAGCCCCGAGAAGTTTACGTCTGGGGCCAACGTCCTGACTTTC.